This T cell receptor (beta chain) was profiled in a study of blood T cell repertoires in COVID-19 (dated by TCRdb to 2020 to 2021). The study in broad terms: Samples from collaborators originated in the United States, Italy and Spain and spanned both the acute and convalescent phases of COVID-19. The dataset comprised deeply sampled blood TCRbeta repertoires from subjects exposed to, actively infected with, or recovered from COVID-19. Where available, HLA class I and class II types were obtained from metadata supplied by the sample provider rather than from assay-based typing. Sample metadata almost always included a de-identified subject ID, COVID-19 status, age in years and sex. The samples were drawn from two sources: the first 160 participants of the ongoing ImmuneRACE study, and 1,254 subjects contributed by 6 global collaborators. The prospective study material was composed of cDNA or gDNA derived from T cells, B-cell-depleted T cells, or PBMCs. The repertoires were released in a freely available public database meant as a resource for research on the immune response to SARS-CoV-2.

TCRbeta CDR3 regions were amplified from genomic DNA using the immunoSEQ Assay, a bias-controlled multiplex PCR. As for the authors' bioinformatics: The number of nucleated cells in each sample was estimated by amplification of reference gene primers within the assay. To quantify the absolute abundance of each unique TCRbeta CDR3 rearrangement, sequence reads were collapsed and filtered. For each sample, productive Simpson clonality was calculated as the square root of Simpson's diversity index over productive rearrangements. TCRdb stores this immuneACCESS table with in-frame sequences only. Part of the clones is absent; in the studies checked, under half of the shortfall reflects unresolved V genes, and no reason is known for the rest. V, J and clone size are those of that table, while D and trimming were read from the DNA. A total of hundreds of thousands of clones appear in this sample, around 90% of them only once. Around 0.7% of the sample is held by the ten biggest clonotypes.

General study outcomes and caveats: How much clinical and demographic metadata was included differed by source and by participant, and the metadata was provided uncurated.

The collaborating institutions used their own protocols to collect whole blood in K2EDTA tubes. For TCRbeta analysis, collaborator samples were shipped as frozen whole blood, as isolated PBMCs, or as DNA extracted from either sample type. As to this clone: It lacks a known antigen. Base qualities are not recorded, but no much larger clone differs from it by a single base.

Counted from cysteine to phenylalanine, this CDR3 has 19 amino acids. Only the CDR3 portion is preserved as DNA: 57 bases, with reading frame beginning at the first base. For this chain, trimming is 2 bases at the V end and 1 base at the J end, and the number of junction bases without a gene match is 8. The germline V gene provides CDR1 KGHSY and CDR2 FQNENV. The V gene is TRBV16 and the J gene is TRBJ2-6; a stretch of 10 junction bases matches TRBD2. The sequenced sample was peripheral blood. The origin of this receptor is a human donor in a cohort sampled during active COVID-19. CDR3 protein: CASSQGLAGAGSGANVLTF. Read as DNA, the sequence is TGTGCCAGCAGCCAAGGCCTAGCGGGAGCCGGGTCTGGGGCCAACGTCCTGACTTTC.